Sequencing of this TCR beta chain was carried out in a study of cytomegalovirus exposure and HLA in healthy donors. The CDR3 covers 14 residues. Germline loops: CDR1 SGHRS, CDR2 YFSETQ. Whole-study results and caveats: The study put 150 or so TCR beta chains on its list as cytomegalovirus-associated.

PCR amplification relied on 60 Vbeta primers (plus 13 Jbeta primers). Method: immunoSEQ multiplex PCR; TCRdb's copy keeps in-frame clones and lacks some. The repertoire holds some 60,000 clones, with more than 70% as singletons. As regards this clone: What it binds is unknown. An end of the junction does not agree with germline; a read error may underlie this.

V is TRBV5-1 and J is TRBJ2-7, with 7 bases matching TRBD1. The origin of this receptor is a male donor in good health and CMV-seronegative. The sample comprised PBMCs. DNA of the CDR3: TGCGCCAGCAGTTTGGGGGACAGCTCCTACGAGCAGTACTTC. Translating gives CASSLGDSSYEQYF.